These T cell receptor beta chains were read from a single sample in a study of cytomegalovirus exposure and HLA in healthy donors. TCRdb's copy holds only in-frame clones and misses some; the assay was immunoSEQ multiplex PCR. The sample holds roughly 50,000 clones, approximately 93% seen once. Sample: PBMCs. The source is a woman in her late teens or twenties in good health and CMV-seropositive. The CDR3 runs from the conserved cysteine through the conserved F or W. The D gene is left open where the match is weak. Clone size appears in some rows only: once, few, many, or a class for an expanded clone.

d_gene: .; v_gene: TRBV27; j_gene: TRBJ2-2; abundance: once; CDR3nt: TGTGCCAGCAGTTTATCCCGGACGACAGCCGGGGAGCTGTTTTTT; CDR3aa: CASSLSRTTAGELFF
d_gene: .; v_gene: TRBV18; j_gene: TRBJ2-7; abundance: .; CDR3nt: TGTGCCAGCTCACCACCGGAGTCCTACGAGCAGTACTTC; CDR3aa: CASSPPESYEQYF
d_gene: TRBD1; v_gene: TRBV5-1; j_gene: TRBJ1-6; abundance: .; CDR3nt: TGCGCCAGCAGCTCCGGGACAGGGGATTCACCCCTCCACTTT; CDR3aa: CASSSGTGDSPLHF
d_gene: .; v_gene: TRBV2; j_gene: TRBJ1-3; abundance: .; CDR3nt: TGTGCCAGCAGTGATGGGACGGGGAGGAACACCATATATTTT; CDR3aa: CASSDGTGRNTIYF
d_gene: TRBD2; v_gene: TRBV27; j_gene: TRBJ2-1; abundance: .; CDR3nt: TGTGCCAGCAGGAAACCGGGACTAGCGATAGGTAATGAGCAGTTCTTC; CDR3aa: CASRKPGLAIGNEQFF
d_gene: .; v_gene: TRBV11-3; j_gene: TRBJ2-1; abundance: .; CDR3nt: TGTGCCAGCAGCACCTGGGGGGGGCCGGGTAATGAGCAGTTCTTC; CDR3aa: CASSTWGGPGNEQFF
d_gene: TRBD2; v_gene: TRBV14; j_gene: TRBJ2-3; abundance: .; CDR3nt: TGTGCCAGCAGAGCGGGACTAGCGGCCACAGATACGCAGTATTTT; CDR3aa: CASRAGLAATDTQYF
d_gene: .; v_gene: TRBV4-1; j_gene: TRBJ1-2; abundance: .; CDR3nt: TGCGCCAGCAGCCAAGATGCGCCCGGTAACTATGGCTACACCTTC; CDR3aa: CASSQDAPGNYGYTF
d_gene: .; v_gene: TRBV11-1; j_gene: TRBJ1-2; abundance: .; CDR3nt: TGTGCCAGCAGCACTCCGCGTGGCTACACCTTC; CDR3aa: CASSTPRGYTF
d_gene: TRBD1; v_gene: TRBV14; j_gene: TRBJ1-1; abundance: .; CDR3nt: TGTGCCAGCAGCCCCGTGCGACAGGGGTTCAAGACTGAAGCTTTCTTT; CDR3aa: CASSPVRQGFKTEAFF
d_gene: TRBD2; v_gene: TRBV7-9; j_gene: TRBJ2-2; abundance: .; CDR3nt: TGTGCCAGCAGCTACGGACTAGCGGGGGCGAACACCGGGGAGCTGTTTTTT; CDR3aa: CASSYGLAGANTGELFF
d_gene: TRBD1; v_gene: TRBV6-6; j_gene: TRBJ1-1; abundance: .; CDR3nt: TGTGCCAGCGTGGACAGGTACGCTGAAGCTTTCTTT; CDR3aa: CASVDRYAEAFF
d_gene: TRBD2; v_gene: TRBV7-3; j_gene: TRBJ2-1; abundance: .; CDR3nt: TGTGCCAGCAGCTCCCGCCCTCCCGGGGGGGTGGGACTGGCTTACAATGAGCAGTTCTTC; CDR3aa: CASSSRPPGGVGLAYNEQFF
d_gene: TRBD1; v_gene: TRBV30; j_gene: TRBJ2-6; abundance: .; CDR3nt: TGTGTCGGGACAGGCGACTCTGGGGCCAACGTCCTGACTTTC; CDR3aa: CVGTGDSGANVLTF
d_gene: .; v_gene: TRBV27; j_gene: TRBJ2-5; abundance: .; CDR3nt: TGTGCCAGCAGTTTCGGGATCAGGTCAGAGACCCAGTACTTC; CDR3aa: CASSFGIRSETQYF
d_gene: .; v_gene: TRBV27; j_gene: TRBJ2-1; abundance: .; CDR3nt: TGTGCCAGCAGTTTTGTACGTAGCTCCTACAATGAGCAATTCTTC; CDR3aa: CASSFVRSSYNEQFF
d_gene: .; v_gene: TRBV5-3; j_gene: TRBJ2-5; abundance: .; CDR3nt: TGTGCCAGAAGCTTCAGGGAGACCCAGTACTTC; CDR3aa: CARSFRETQYF
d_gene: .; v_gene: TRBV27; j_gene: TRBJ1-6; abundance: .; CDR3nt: TGTGCCAGCGCCCCCAGCAGGGATTCACCCCTCCACTTT; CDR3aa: CASAPSRDSPLHF
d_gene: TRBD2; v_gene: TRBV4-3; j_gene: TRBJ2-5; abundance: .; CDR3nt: TGCGCCAGCAGCCTGGGGACTACCCTGTACCAAGAGACCCAGTACTTC; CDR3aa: CASSLGTTLYQETQYF
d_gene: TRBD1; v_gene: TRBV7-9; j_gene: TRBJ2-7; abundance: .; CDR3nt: TGTGCCAGCAGCCCCCCGGGACAGGGGAGCTCCTACGAGCAGTACTTC; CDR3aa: CASSPPGQGSSYEQYF
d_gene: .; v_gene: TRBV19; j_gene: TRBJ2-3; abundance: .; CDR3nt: TGTGCCAGTAGTTCCCAGGGGTTCGGCACAGATACGCAGTATTTT; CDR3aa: CASSSQGFGTDTQYF
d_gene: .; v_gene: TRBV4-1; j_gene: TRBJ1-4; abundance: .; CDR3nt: TGCGCCGGCAGCCACCCCCGCGGGTCGACTAATGAAAAACTGTTTTTT; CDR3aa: CAGSHPRGSTNEKLFF
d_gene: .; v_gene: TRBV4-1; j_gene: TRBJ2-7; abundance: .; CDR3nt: TGCGCCAGCAGCCAAGTCCCGGCGGCGGACGAGCAGTACTTC; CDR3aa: CASSQVPAADEQYF
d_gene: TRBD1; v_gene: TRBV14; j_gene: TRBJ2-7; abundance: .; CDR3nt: TGTGCCAGCAGCCAGGACAGGGGGCTCTACGAGCAGTACTTC; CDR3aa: CASSQDRGLYEQYF
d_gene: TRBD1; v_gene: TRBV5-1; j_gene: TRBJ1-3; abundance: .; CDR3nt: TGCGCCAGCAGCTTGTGGGGGGTTCGGGACAGTTCTGGAAACACCATATATTTT; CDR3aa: CASSLWGVRDSSGNTIYF
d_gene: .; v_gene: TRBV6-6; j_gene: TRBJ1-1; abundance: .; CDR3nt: TGTGCCAGCGGGGGGTGGATTCCGAGCACTGAAGCTTTCTTT; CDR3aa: CASGGWIPSTEAFF
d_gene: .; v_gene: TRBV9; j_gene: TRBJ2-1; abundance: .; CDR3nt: TGTGCCAGCAGCGTAGAACTGATTCCCGACAATGAGCAGTTCTTC; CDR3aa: CASSVELIPDNEQFF